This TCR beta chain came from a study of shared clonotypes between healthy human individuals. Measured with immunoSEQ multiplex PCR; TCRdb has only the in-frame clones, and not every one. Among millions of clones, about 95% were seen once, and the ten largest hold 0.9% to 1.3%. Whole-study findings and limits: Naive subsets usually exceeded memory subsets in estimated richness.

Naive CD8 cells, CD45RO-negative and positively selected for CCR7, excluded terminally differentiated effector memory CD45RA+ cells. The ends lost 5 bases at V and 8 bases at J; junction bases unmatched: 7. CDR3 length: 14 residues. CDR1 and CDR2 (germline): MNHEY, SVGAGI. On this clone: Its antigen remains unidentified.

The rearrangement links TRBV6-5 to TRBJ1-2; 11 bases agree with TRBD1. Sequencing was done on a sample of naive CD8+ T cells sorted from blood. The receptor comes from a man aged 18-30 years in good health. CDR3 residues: CASSTPDRGQGYTF. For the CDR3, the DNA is TGTGCCAGCAGTACTCCGGACAGGGGGCAAGGCTACACCTTC.